The clone carrying this T cell receptor (beta chain) was recorded many times. Antigen: not known. The data were obtained in a study of spatial heterogeneity in lung cancer. Findings and caveats of the study: Expanded intratumoral alpha and beta TCR counts tracked tumor mutation counts.

Every TCR cDNA molecule bore its own unique molecular identifier. TCRdb re-derived calls from the 5' RACE reads in MiXCR, one entry per CDR3 protein. The sample includes a few thousand distinct CDR3 sequences, 8.9% seen only once; the top ten take approximately 25%. V was shortened by 2 bases and J by 8 bases, with 3 bases between the two germline ends. This CDR3 is built from 11 residues. Described time point: sample taken at primary tumor resection. The TCR was taken from a female donor with early-stage non-small cell lung cancer. The chain couples TRBV12-3 or TRBV12-4 to TRBJ2-2; the D is unclear. The sample here was lung tumor tissue, taken at surgery. The CDR3 coding sequence is TGTGCCAGCAGTTTAATGGGGGAGCTGTTTTTT. It is translated as CASSLMGELFF.